This section outlines one T cell receptor beta chain sequence together with its context. This CDR3 spans 12 amino acids. Per the germline V gene, CDR1 is SGHNT and CDR2 is YYREEE (reference sequence). This entry belongs to a study of T cells expressing NK-cell markers. TCRdb reanalyzed the 5' RACE reads and collapses them to one entry per CDR3 protein, without DNA. Seen in this sample are some 110,000 distinct CDR3 sequences; the ten most common clones hold under 20%. The sequence was collected from a woman between 18 and 75 years old in good health. The specimen sequenced was blood T cells: a sorted CD56 or NKG2C T cell subset, CD4+ or CD8+ T cells, or bulk PBMC T cells (not recorded which). This chain uses TRBV5-4 with TRBJ2-2; TCRdb selects TRBD1, and the lack of DNA leaves this call unchecked. CDR3 sequence: CATTPGTGELFF.